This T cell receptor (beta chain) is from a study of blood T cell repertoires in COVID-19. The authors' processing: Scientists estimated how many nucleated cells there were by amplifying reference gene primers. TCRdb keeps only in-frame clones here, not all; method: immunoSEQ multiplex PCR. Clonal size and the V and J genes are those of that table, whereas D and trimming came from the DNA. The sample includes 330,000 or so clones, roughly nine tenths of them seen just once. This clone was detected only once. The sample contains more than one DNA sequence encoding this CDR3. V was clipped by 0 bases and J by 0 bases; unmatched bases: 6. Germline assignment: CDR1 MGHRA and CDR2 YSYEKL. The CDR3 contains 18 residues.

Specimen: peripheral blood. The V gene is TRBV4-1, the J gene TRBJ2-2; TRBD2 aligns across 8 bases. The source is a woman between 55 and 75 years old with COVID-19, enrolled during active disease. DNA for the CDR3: TGCGCCAGCAGCCAAGATGCGGCAGCGGGGGCGAACACCGGGGAGCTGTTTTTT. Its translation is CASSQDAAAGANTGELFF.